This is a list of T cell receptor beta chains from one sample in a study of Graves' ophthalmopathy and Graves' hyperthyroidism. TCRdb ran MiXCR on the multiplex PCR reads and lists one entry per CDR3 protein. The data contain hundreds of thousands of distinct CDR3 sequences, roughly 39% of them singletons. The sequenced material came from peripheral blood. The receptor set was obtained from an adult man with Graves' ophthalmopathy. The CDR3 runs from the conserved cysteine through the conserved F or W. The order of the fields is J gene, V gene, CDR3 protein.

TRBJ2-5,TRBV12-3/TRBV12-4,CASSYPGQGRETQYF
TRBJ2-7,TRBV14,CASSQEWGLEAGEQYF
TRBJ2-5,TRBV27,CASSLEGIKTQYF
TRBJ1-2,TRBV25-1,CASSVIGTGRVLNYGYTF
TRBJ1-4,TRBV5-1,CASSLGAQTNEKLFF
TRBJ2-5,TRBV5-1,CASSLPGSETQYF
TRBJ2-5,TRBV7-8,CASSLAFLQETQYF
TRBJ2-7,TRBV2,CASTTSGRLSEQYF
TRBJ1-2,TRBV2,CASSEFYSSYGYTF
TRBJ2-6,TRBV7-2,CASSPYYSGANVLTF
TRBJ2-7,TRBV20-1,CSARVPEGLYEQYF
TRBJ1-2,TRBV5-1,CASSAVAGTNNYGYTF
TRBJ2-2,TRBV15,CATSRDTPLGAGELFF
TRBJ1-2,TRBV7-8,CASRGRGGNYGYTF
TRBJ1-3,TRBV2,CASQGQPSGNTIYF
TRBJ1-1,TRBV7-6,CASTIDGSNTEAFF
TRBJ2-5,TRBV6-2/TRBV6-3,CASSYSPETQYF
TRBJ2-1,TRBV19,CASSKGRKDNEQFF
TRBJ1-1,TRBV15,CATSSVQGAGEAFF
TRBJ1-2,TRBV2,CASSEAGGGLLLYGYTF
TRBJ1-2,TRBV2,CASTAGVTNYGYTF
TRBJ1-4,TRBV7-2,CASSQDRRAGGWEKLFF
TRBJ1-6,TRBV11-2,CASSRAAGVWPPLHF
TRBJ2-5,TRBV25-1,CASSTRDRGPVTQYF
TRBJ2-2,TRBV10-2,CASSESLGGYTGELFF
TRBJ2-7,TRBV2,CASNSAYEQYF
TRBJ1-2,TRBV24-1,CATSGDGYGYTF
TRBJ2-3,TRBV10-3,CAISEQKDTQYF
TRBJ1-1,TRBV12-3/TRBV12-4,CASSLSGGTEAFF
TRBJ1-6,TRBV5-1,CASSFGTSGNSPLHF
TRBJ2-2,TRBV7-8,CASSPRTDANTGELFF
TRBJ2-2,TRBV20-1,CSARATSGRWHEQFF
TRBJ2-7,TRBV10-3,CAISESGQRKLYEQYF
TRBJ1-1,TRBV29-1,CSRRGRAGTEAFF
TRBJ1-6,TRBV11-3,CASSQDRGPDNSPLHF
TRBJ2-7,TRBV7-8,CASSLGEEGASVYEQYF
TRBJ2-2,TRBV7-9,CASSLWPGGGQNTGELFF
TRBJ1-2,TRBV24-1,CATSGEGGGYTF
TRBJ2-2,TRBV29-1,CSVSRTGGNTGELFF
TRBJ1-1,TRBV29-1,CSVDRGTSEAFF
TRBJ1-2,TRBV10-3,CAISGHYNYGYTF
TRBJ2-5,TRBV5-1,CASSLARGVKETQYF
TRBJ2-5,TRBV5-8,CASSYQAVAETQYF
TRBJ1-6,TRBV9,CASRTDRGRNSPPHF
TRBJ2-5,TRBV20-1,CSASPGIGETQYF